This TCR beta chain was sequenced in a study of T cell responses to AZD1222 COVID-19 vaccine. Study-wide findings and caveats: Spike-specific TCR breadth rose after two AZD1222 doses, and depth rose as well.

This CDR3 is 14 amino acids long. Germline loops: CDR1 MDHEN, CDR2 SYDVKM. The V end was cut by 6 bases, the J end by 6 bases, with 14 bases between. Profiled with immunoSEQ multiplex PCR; TCRdb holds only in-frame clones, not every one. The sample holds 78,000 or so clones, approximately 89% seen once. As to this clone: Its antigen remains unknown.

The input for sequencing was peripheral blood, taken on day 0 of AZD1222 vaccination. The chain employs TRBV28 and TRBJ1-4; TRBD1 might be the D (5 bases). The TCR originated in an adult in good health. The CDR3 region has the DNA TGTGCCAGCAGCCTCGGAGGGGTCGATGAAAAACTGTTTTTT. Translated, it gives CASSLGGVDEKLFF.